This TCR beta chain was sequenced in a study of blood T cell repertoires in COVID-19. About the study: Sources were T cells, B-cell-depleted T cells, or PBMCs; the material itself was cDNA or gDNA.

This table comes from immunoSEQ multiplex PCR, and its TCRdb copy is limited to in-frame clones, with some not included. The sample has tens of thousands of clones, about 80% seen once. This clone is medium-sized within its sample. Trimming removed 7 bases at V and 0 bases at J, with 14 bases between. The germline V gene has CDR1 KGHDR and CDR2 SFDVKD. The CDR3 loop spans 15 amino acids. Sequenced material: peripheral blood. The source is a man between 65 and 80 years old with active COVID-19. The chain is built from TRBV24-1 and TRBJ1-1; D is ambiguous. The CDR3 coding sequence is TGTGCCACCAGAATCTCTAGGTTAATGAACACTGAAGCTTTCTTT. Its translation is CATRISRLMNTEAFF.